The 20 T cell receptor beta chains listed next were all sequenced from one sample in a study of response to subunit inactivated influenza vaccine. TCRdb reprocessed the RT-PCR reads via MiXCR and lists one record per CDR3 protein. The table shows around 710,000 distinct CDR3 sequences, with approximately 13% occurring only once. The source was PBMCs from blood, collected roughly 15 days before vaccination. Receptor source: a man aged 50-59 years who received an inactivated influenza vaccine.

This clonotype was counted only a few times. This sequence joins TRBV5-1 and TRBJ2-2, with 9 bases fitting TRBD1. CDR3 length equals 18 residues. The germline V gene encodes CDR1 SGHRS and CDR2 YFSETQ. Trimming cost V 3 bases and J 4 bases; bases outside gene matches: 13. CDR3: CASSSKVSGQGVTGELFF. DNA for the CDR3: TGCGCCAGCAGCTCCAAAGTATCGGGACAGGGCGTCACCGGGGAGCTGTTTTTT.

Worth noting for this clonotype: This likely stems from a read error, as it lies one base from a far larger clone. This chain uses TRBV7-9 with TRBJ2-7, with D unclear. Germline values: CDR1 SEHNR, CDR2 FQNEAQ (reference sequence). V lost 1 base, J lost 5 bases, and 6 bases lay in between. This CDR3 comprises 12 residues. Here the CDR3 reads CASSLGVNEQYF. In DNA form, the CDR3 reads TGTGCCAGCAGCTTAGGAGTCAACGAGCAGTACTTC.

The chain is built from TRBV4-3 and TRBJ2-2, with TRBD2 matching 12 bases. CDR1 is LGHNA, CDR2 YSLEER, per germline. The CDR3 length is 17 residues. Trimming took 3 bases from V and 10 from J; bases not matched to a gene: 12. In nucleotides, the CDR3 is TGCGCCAGCAGCCAGGTCGCAATGACTAGCGGGGGTTTGGAGCTGTTTTTT. As protein: CASSQVAMTSGGLELFF.

V usage is TRBV7-8 and J usage is TRBJ2-7, with D perhaps matching TRBD2 (6 bases). Trimming removed 5 bases from V and 7 bases from J, with 18 bases in between. Germline CDR1 is SGHVS and CDR2 is FQNEAQ. The CDR3 sequence is 14 residues long. CDR3 sequence: CASSIGTRLNEQYF. DNA of the CDR3: TGTGCCAGCAGCATTGGGACTCGCTTGAATGAGCAGTACTTC. Full variable domain (outside the CDR3, taken from reference TRBV7-8 and TRBJ2-7): GAGVSQSPRYKVAKRGQDVALRCDPISGHVSLFWYQQALGQGPEFLTYFQNEAQLDKSGLPSDRFFAERPEGSVSTLKIQRTQQEDSAVYLCASSIGTRLNEQYFGPGTRLTVT.

This clonotype was seen many times. This chain joins TRBV7-9 and TRBJ2-7; TRBD1 aligns across 8 bases. The CDR3 has 13 amino acids. Germline-derived CDR1 and CDR2 are SEHNR and FQNEAQ (reference sequence). With V trimmed by 7 bases and J by 6 bases, 8 bases remained unmatched. CDR3 sequence: CASTTDRASEQYF. DNA of the CDR3: TGTGCCAGCACCACGGACAGGGCGAGCGAGCAGTACTTC.

This clonotype was counted a few times. The chain is built from TRBV11-2 and TRBJ1-1; possible D gene TRBD1, 6 bases. The length of the CDR3 is 19 residues. The germline CDR1 and CDR2 sequences are SGHAT and FQNNGV. With 2 bases removed from V and 1 base from J, the gap between germline ends came to 23 bases. The chain's CDR3 is CASSLFYRGGPIRNTEAFF. The CDR3 nucleotides read TGTGCCAGCAGCTTATTCTACCGCGGGGGCCCGATCAGGAACACTGAAGCTTTCTTT.

Ten or more counts support this clonotype. V gene TRBV7-2 combines with J gene TRBJ2-1; D is possibly TRBD1 or TRBD2 (5 bases each). The CDR3 consists of 15 residues. The V and J ends lost 1 base and 5 bases respectively, with 12 bases between them. The V gene's germline CDR1 is SGHTA and CDR2 FQGNSA. The CDR3 DNA reads as TGTGCCAGCAGCTTAGTTATCGGGGCAGACAATGAGCAGTTCTTC. It codes for CASSLVIGADNEQFF.

The rearrangement uses TRBV20-1 and TRBJ2-4; 7 nucleotides line up with TRBD1. Germline lookup yields CDR1 DFQATT and CDR2 SNEGSKA (reference sequence). This CDR3 has 15 amino acids. Germline trimming cut 6 bases from V and 0 bases from J; bases unmatched to any gene: 8. CDR3 in DNA: TGCAGTGCGATCACAGGGGCCATAGCCAAAAACATTCAGTACTTC. Protein: CSAITGAIAKNIQYF.

This clonotype was detected a few times. This rearrangement joins TRBV24-1 to TRBJ2-1; TRBD2 matches 11 bases. CDR1 is KGHDR, CDR2 SFDVKD, per germline. This CDR3 is 18 amino acids long. V shed 3 bases, J shed 9 bases, and the junction held 15 bases outside the gene matches. This chain's CDR3 is CATSDTPTGLAGGSEQFF. The DNA of the CDR3 is TGTGCCACCAGTGATACCCCCACGGGCCTAGCGGGAGGAAGTGAGCAGTTCTTC.

This clonotype occurred a few times. The chain recombines TRBV7-7 with TRBJ2-3, with D unresolved. CDR3 length: 13 residues. Germline V lookup: CDR1 SSHAT, CDR2 FNYEAQ (reference sequence). The CDR3 here is CASANVPSDTQYF. In DNA, the CDR3 is TGTGCTTCTGCAAACGTCCCCTCAGATACGCAGTATTTT.

V usage is TRBV2 and J usage is TRBJ2-1, with TRBD2 identical over 10 bases. V dropped 4 bases and J dropped 5; count of bases not matched to a gene: 8. Per the germline V gene, CDR1 is SNHLY and CDR2 is FYNNEI. This CDR3 is built from 16 residues. The CDR3 protein is CASSGLVGLADNEQFF. In DNA, the CDR3 is TGTGCCAGCAGTGGTCTTGTCGGACTAGCGGACAATGAGCAGTTCTTC.

The table lists this clonotype with a few counts. The rearrangement links TRBV10-1 to TRBJ2-7; D is perhaps TRBD1 (6 bases). The V gene lost 0 bases and the J gene lost 5 bases, with 14 bases spanning the gap. The CDR3 has 15 amino acids. Germline CDR1 WNHNN, CDR2 SYGVQD (reference sequence). CDR3 sequence (DNA): TGCGCCAGCAGTGAGTCCGGACAGAAAGGCAACGAGCAGTACTTC. This sequence encodes CASSESGQKGNEQYF.

This clonotype showed up just a few times. V gene TRBV20-1 combines with J gene TRBJ1-1, with D unresolved. This CDR3 spans 13 amino acids. Trimming shortened V by 1 base and J by 4 bases, and 10 bases separated the two germline ends. Germline V gene lookup returns CDR1 DFQATT and CDR2 SNEGSKA (reference sequence). CDR3 bases: TGCAGTGCTAGAGGCTTTCCGGTCACTGAAGCTTTCTTT. It translates to CSARGFPVTEAFF.

The sample holds a few counts of this clonotype. Just one base apart from a much larger clone, this may be a read error. CDR3 amino acids: CASSSAGTGSYEQYF. For the CDR3, the DNA is TGTGCCAGCAGCTCGGCCGGGACAGGGAGCTACGAGCAGTACTTC. This rearrangement joins TRBV7-9 to TRBJ2-7, with 9 bases fitting TRBD1. This CDR3 has 15 residues. V shed 4 bases, J shed 3 bases, and the junction held 7 bases outside the gene matches. Germline V gene sequence: CDR1 SEHNR, CDR2 FQNEAQ (reference sequence).

A few counts support this clonotype. This chain joins TRBV12-3 or TRBV12-4 and TRBJ2-2, with D possibly matching TRBD2 (6 bases). The CDR3 is made up of 14 amino acids. Trimming left V 6 bases short and J 4 bases short, with 12 bases between. Written as DNA, the CDR3 is TGTGCCAGCAGATGGGACTCCTCCACCGGGGAGCTGTTTTTT. This sequence encodes CASRWDSSTGELFF.

The chain couples TRBV20-1 to TRBJ2-6; D remains ambiguous. The V end was cut by 3 bases, the J end by 0 bases, with 15 bases between. The CDR3 extends over 17 amino acids. Germline loops: CDR1 DFQATT, CDR2 SNEGSKA (reference sequence). The CDR3 DNA sequence: TGCAGTGCTAGTGGAAGGGCGCCTGTCTCTGGGGCCAACGTCCTGACTTTC. Translated: CSASGRAPVSGANVLTF.

The rearrangement links TRBV6-2 or TRBV6-3 to TRBJ1-5; D not certain. The length of the CDR3 is 14 residues. CDR1 is MNHEY, CDR2 SVGEGT, per germline. Trimming removed 5 bases from V and 0 bases from J, with 8 bases in between. The DNA of the CDR3 is TGTGCCAGCAGTGCTCGGCCTAGCAATCAGCCCCAGCATTTT. Encoded protein: CASSARPSNQPQHF.

The V and J genes are TRBV30 and TRBJ2-1, with D possibly being TRBD2 (5 bases). V was pared by 5 bases and J by 7 bases, with 12 bases between. CDR1 and CDR2 (germline): GTSNPN, SVGIG (reference sequence). The CDR3 runs 12 residues. The CDR3 DNA follows: TGTGCCTGGTCAGGCGGGTGGAATGAGCAGTTCTTC. This translates into CAWSGGWNEQFF.

In its sample, this clonotype was seen a few times. The rearrangement uses TRBV12-3 or TRBV12-4 and TRBJ1-1; maybe TRBD1 (5 bases). V was trimmed by 6 bases and J by 3 bases, leaving 11 bases between them. The CDR3 contains 13 residues. The CDR3 sequence is CASSRGFDTEAFF. The CDR3 DNA reads as TGTGCCAGCAGCCGGGGCTTTGACACTGAAGCTTTCTTT.

This clonotype has only a few counts. The chain employs TRBV20-1 and TRBJ2-3; 7 positions agree with TRBD2. V trimming: 5 bases; J trimming: 0 bases; junction bases outside the gene matches: 8. Germline assignment: CDR1 DFQATT and CDR2 SNEGSKA (reference sequence). The CDR3 runs to 15 residues. CDR3 loop: CSAASRTRSTDTQYF. The CDR3 DNA is TGCAGTGCTGCTAGCCGGACTAGAAGCACAGATACGCAGTATTTT.